The T cell receptor (beta chain) described here comes from a study of vaccination and CD4 T cells after COVID-19 (dated by TCRdb to between 2021 and 2023). Regarding the research as a whole: Six males and four females were included in the convalescent cohort, with two Hispanic individuals, seven Caucasians, two Asians and one multiracial person represented. Control cultures received a CEFX viral epitope pool as the positive control, an HIV-1 Nef peptide pool as the negative control, or no peptide. The spike-specific CD4+ TCR repertoire was compared before and after mRNA vaccination in approximately ten COVID-19 convalescent patients and a few infection-naive healthy vaccine recipients. Post-COVID blood samples were collected from convalescent patients a median of about 92 days after diagnosis, with a range of roughly 35 to 180 days. Participants got two doses of the Pfizer-BioNTech BNT162b2 vaccine (n=8) or two doses of the Moderna mRNA-1273 vaccine (n=2). Culture stimuli were overlapping spike peptide pools from SARS-CoV-2 and from the common cold coronaviruses HCoV-NL63, HCoV-OC43 and HCoV-229E. The time from the second vaccine dose to post-vaccine blood sampling had a median of 72 days and ranged from about 12 to 250 days.

As concerns this clonotype: Which antigen it targets is not known. There are no base qualities to consult, and no much larger clone falls within one base.

What the study reported, not specific to this receptor: Although the median number of SARS-CoV-2-reactive clonotypes went up from 21 after infection to 35 to 40 after vaccination, the increase was not significant. Of the vaccine-specific clones found in convalescent patients, nearly all (304 of 307) were mono-reactive for SARS-CoV-2 spike instead of being cross-reactive with common cold coronaviruses. In convalescent patients, a median about 90% of post-vaccine SARS-CoV-2-reactive clones were detected only after vaccination, and vaccine-specific priming was suggested by this finding. The number of convalescent patients in the study was relatively small, and the study did not examine early timepoints following natural infection.

In light of the paper, this sample's treatment or condition label describes: roughly ten-day PBMC culture with coronavirus spike peptide pools or control peptides (ViraFEST assay). The ViraFEST assay, used in the study, expanded antigen-specific T cells with peptide pools and then identified the expanded clonotypes through TCR sequencing. Healthy vaccine recipients had no prior SARS-CoV-2 infection, confirmed by negative nucleocapsid antibody tests before and after vaccination. Each well held approximately 2 million PBMCs cultured in IMDM containing roughly 5% human AB serum and roughly 10 IU/ml IL-2, with 8.5 to 10 ug/ml peptide pools added. Half of the culture medium was replaced with fresh IL-2-containing medium on days 3 and 7. Once the cells had been in culture for less than 11 days, the EasySep CD4+ T cell isolation kit was used to isolate CD4+ T cells by negative selection. Ficoll-Paque Plus gradient centrifugation was used to isolate PBMCs from whole blood, and the isolated PBMCs were then either used fresh or cryopreserved at -140C. Culture conditions were generally each tested in triplicate wells.

The germline V gene gives CDR1 as SGHNT and CDR2 as YENEEA. The CDR3 sequence holds 14 residues, the cysteine and phenylalanine included. Of all the DNA, just the CDR3 is kept, 42 bases in frame from base 1. V is shortened by 5 bases, J by 8 bases, and the region joining them spans 18 bases. Receptor amplification or capture employed PCR. At the Johns Hopkins FTIC core, DNA from the cultured CD4+ T cells underwent TCR sequencing with the Oncomine TCR Beta short-read assay. The QIAamp micro DNA kit was used to extract genomic DNA from the cultured CD4+ T cells. The Oncomine TCR Beta libraries from cultured CD4+ T cells were pooled using unique dual indexes and then sequenced on an Illumina iSeq 100. The study's own analysis went as follows. Non-productive sequences were removed, and CDR3s not starting with C, not ending with F or W, or shorter than 7 amino acids were discarded. The MANAFEST web application identified antigen-specific clonotypes by comparing peptide-stimulated wells against reference wells and other culture wells. To be called positive, a clone needed an FDR below 0.05, an odds ratio above 5, and a productive frequency above 0.1% in at least two of three replicate wells. A clonotype counted as cross-reactive if it showed significant expansion both in the SARS-CoV-2 spike wells and in at least one common cold coronavirus spike condition. Similarity between CDR3 sequences was evaluated in R version 3.6.1 using Levenshtein distances (stringdist) and unrooted phylogenetic trees (ape). Using fastp at Q25 and MiXCR, TCRdb reprocessed the public reads and kept productive beta chains. Rows with one shared CDR3 protein collapse into an entry with the most common genes and DNA. The V and J calls and clone size come from TCRdb's table, not from the authors' own analysis. The sample data list approximately 13,000 distinct CDR3 sequences, and roughly 27% of these were observed just once. The top ten hold over 15% of the sample.

Here the sequenced sample was CD4+ T cells from blood, cultured in vitro, taken before SARS-CoV-2 vaccination. This TCR derives from a human donor who received a COVID-19 vaccine. The chain is made from TRBV11-3 and TRBJ1-1; TRBD1 is a possible D gene, resting on 6 matching bases. The nucleotide sequence reads as follows: TGTGCCAGCAGCACCCGTGGGGGCTCCATCGAAGCTTTCTTT. Protein translation: CASSTRGGSIEAFF.